This T cell receptor beta chain derives from a study of blood T cell repertoires in COVID-19 (dated by TCRdb to the early 2020s). With regard to the full study: Collaborator samples came from the United States, Italy and Spain and covered acute and convalescent phases of COVID-19. HLA class I and class II types, where available, came from metadata supplied by the sample provider rather than from assay-based typing. The prospective study material was composed of cDNA or gDNA derived from T cells, B-cell-depleted T cells, or PBMCs. Deeply sampled blood TCRbeta repertoires from subjects exposed to, actively infected with, or recovered from COVID-19 were included in the dataset. The repertoires were released in a freely available public database intended as a resource for research on the immune response to SARS-CoV-2. The sample metadata nearly always contained a de-identified subject ID, COVID-19 status, age in years and sex. Samples were obtained from the ongoing ImmuneRACE study (first 160 participants) and from 1,254 subjects provided by 6 global collaborators.

TCRbeta CDR3 regions were amplified from genomic DNA by means of the immunoSEQ Assay, a bias-controlled multiplex PCR. As for the authors' bioinformatics: Nucleated cell counts per sample were estimated from amplification of reference gene primers within the assay. To quantify the absolute abundance of each unique TCRbeta CDR3 rearrangement, sequence reads were collapsed and filtered. Productive Simpson clonality was computed per sample as the square root of Simpson's diversity index over productive rearrangements. The source is immuneACCESS, and TCRdb retained only in-frame sequences with V and J called. Part of the clones is not carried over; for the studies checked, unresolved V genes explain less than half of this, and the remainder is unexplained. The V and J calls and clone size come from that table; D and trimming were worked out from the DNA. The sample contains a few hundred thousand clones, around nine tenths of them found a single time. The ten largest make up roughly 3% of the sample.

V drops 0 bases and J drops 9 bases, leaving 10 bases in between. Taken from cysteine to phenylalanine, the CDR3 has 13 residues. The sequence is cut down to CDR3 DNA, 39 bases in frame from base 1. Taken from the germline V gene, the CDR1 and CDR2 loops are SGHRS and YFSETQ. Turning to this clone: Its antigen is currently not known. Per-base qualities were not stored, and no clone one base away is much larger.

What the work shows at the level of the full study, not this receptor alone: How much clinical and demographic metadata was included differed by source and by participant, and the metadata was provided uncurated.

Whole blood was collected in K2EDTA tubes by collaborating institutions according to the institutions' own protocols. For TCRbeta analysis, collaborators shipped samples in one of three forms: frozen whole blood, isolated PBMCs, or DNA extracted from either of those sample types. Here the chain combines TRBV5-1 and TRBJ2-4; a confident D gene designation cannot be given. The sequencing sample was made of peripheral blood. This sequence was found in a man aged 55 to 70 with acute or convalescent COVID-19. The CDR3 protein is CASSLGRQSIQYF. In nucleotides, the sequence is TGCGCCAGCAGCTTGGGGCGGCAAAGCATTCAGTACTTC.